The 2 T cell receptor beta chains below were found in one sample sequenced in a study of technical replicates of blood from several donors. Profiled with immunoSEQ multiplex PCR; TCRdb holds only in-frame clones, not every one. The sample carries roughly 68,000 clones, 85% to 90% recorded once. Source material: PBMCs. Receptor source: a human donor in good health. Some clones in this sample may be carry-over from other donors' samples.

The V and J genes are TRBV27 and TRBJ2-7, with 11 bases matching TRBD1. The CDR3 spans 13 residues. Germline assignment: CDR1 MNHEY and CDR2 SMNVEV (reference sequence). V trimming: 6 bases; J trimming: 6 bases; junction bases outside the gene matches: 4. The CDR3 is CASRGQGGAEQYF. The CDR3 DNA sequence: TGTGCCAGCAGGGGACAGGGGGGGGCCGAGCAGTACTTC.

With regard to this clone: This sample also contains other DNA sequences that code for the same CDR3. This chain links TRBV4-2 with TRBJ2-7; TRBD2 matches 8 bases. Germline CDR1 reads LGHNA; CDR2 reads YNFKEQ. V gave up 0 bases and J gave up 3 bases; unmatched junction bases: 4. There are 15 residues in the CDR3. The CDR3 DNA follows: TGTGCCAGCAGCCAAGATCGCGGGAGGAGCTACGAGCAGTACTTC. The encoded protein is CASSQDRGRSYEQYF.